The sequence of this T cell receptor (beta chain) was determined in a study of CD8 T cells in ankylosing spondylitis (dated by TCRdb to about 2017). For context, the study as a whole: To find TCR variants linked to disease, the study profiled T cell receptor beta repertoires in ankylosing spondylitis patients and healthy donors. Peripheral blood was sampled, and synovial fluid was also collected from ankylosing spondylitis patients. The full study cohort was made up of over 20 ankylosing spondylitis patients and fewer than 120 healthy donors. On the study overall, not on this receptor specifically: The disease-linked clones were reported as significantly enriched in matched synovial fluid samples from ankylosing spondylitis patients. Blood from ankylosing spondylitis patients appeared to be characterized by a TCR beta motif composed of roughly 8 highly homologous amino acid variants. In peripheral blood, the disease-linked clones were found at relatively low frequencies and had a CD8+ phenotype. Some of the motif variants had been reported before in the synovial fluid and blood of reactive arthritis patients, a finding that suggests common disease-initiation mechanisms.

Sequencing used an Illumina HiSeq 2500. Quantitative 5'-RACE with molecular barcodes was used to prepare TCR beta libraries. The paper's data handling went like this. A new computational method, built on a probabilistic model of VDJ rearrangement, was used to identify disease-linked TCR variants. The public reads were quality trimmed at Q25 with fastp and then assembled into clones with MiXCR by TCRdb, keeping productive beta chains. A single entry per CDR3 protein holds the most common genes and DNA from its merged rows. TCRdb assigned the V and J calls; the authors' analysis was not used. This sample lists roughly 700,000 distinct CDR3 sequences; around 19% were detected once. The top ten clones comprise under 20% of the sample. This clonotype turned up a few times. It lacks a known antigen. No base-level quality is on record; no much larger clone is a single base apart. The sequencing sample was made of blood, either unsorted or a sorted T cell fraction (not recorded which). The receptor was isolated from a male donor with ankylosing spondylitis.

This receptor has the CDR3 CASSPRAHEQYF. The sequence in DNA is TGTGCCAGCTCACCAAGGGCCCACGAGCAGTACTTC. The rearrangement joined TRBV18 to TRBJ2-7; no D gene can be assigned with confidence. V is pared back by 2 bases and J by 5 bases, with 7 bases lying between the germline termini. Spanning cysteine to phenylalanine, the CDR3 consists of 12 amino acids. The sequence is cut down to CDR3 DNA, 36 bases in frame from base 1. CDR1 and CDR2, per the germline V gene, are KGHSH and LQKENI.